This T cell receptor beta chain was sequenced in a study of T cells after yellow fever vaccination. This clonotype was recorded many times. Antigen specificity is unknown. The V end was cut by 0 bases, the J end by 5 bases, with 13 bases between. The CDR3 covers 15 residues. Germline CDR1 is SGHAT and CDR2 is FQDESV (reference sequence). MiXCR was run by TCRdb on the 5' RACE reads, yielding one entry per CDR3 protein. The top ten hold around 24% of the sample, which has about 310,000 distinct CDR3 sequences, roughly 4% seen once. Whole-study findings and limits: In FACS-sorted repertoires, abundant clonotypes from the bulk population could appear as contaminants. The CD4 compartment and the CD8 compartment contained a small share of clonotypes in common. Clones that expanded after primary vaccination mostly reappeared after the booster (96% CD4, approximately 89% CD8). The secondary response showed a weaker magnitude and a faster peak, day 5 versus 15.

The V and J genes are TRBV11-1 and TRBJ1-1; D possibly corresponds to TRBD1 (6 bases). The clonotype comes from a man aged 18 to 30 who received the YFV17D yellow fever vaccine. The material was PBMCs, obtained on the day of the yellow fever booster vaccination. The CDR3: CASSLAPGVETEAFF. In nucleotides, the CDR3 is TGTGCCAGCAGCTTAGCCCCAGGGGTGGAGACTGAAGCTTTCTTT. The whole variable domain, remainder taken from reference TRBV11-1 and TRBJ1-1, is EAEVAQSPRYKITEKSQAVAFWCDPISGHATLYWYRQILGQGPELLVQFQDESVVDDSQLPKDRFSAERLKGVDSTLKIQPAELGDSAMYLCASSLAPGVETEAFFGQGTRLTVV.